One sample yielded the 32 T cell receptor beta chains listed below, sequenced in a study of CD8+ T cells in alopecia areata. The authors extracted RNA and reverse transcribed it into cDNA as the sequencing template. Only in-frame clones appear in the TCRdb table, and some are missing; sequencing was by immunoSEQ multiplex PCR. The sample contains approximately 180,000 clones, about 53% of which appear only once. The treatment denotes: oral pan-JAK inhibitor, 5-10 mg twice daily. The sample consisted of CD8+ T cells sorted from blood, taken at week 24, from a patient treated with tofacitinib. Source of these receptors: a human donor with alopecia areata.

The chain joins TRBV4-3 to TRBJ2-7; D is possibly TRBD2 (5 bases). Germline V gives CDR1 LGHNA, CDR2 YSLEER. Between the trimmed V and J ends, which lost 2 bases and 3 bases, there was a span of 17 bases. This CDR3 is built from 16 residues. CDR3 sequence: CASSQSYRGTFYEQYF. In DNA, the CDR3 is TGCGCCAGCAGCCAATCTTACCGGGGAACTTTCTACGAGCAGTACTTC.

The chain employs TRBV10-1 and TRBJ2-3; D is uncertain. CDR3 size: 12 residues. The V gene's germline CDR1 is WNHNN and CDR2 SYGVQD (reference sequence). The ends were cut back, 2 bases at V and 9 bases at J, with 9 bases in the middle. CDR3 region: CASSEEFGTQYF. The CDR3 DNA is TGCGCCAGCAGTGAGGAGTTCGGCACGCAGTATTTT.

The CDR3 nucleotides read TGTGCCACCAGCAATTACACAGGGTTACCAGATCAGCCCCAGCATTTT. Encoded protein: CATSNYTGLPDQPQHF. The chain is built from TRBV15 and TRBJ1-5, with D possibly matching TRBD1 (6 bases). Trimming removed 4 bases at V and 5 bases at J, with 18 bases between. This CDR3 contains 16 residues. Germline CDR1 reads LNHNV; CDR2 reads YYDKDF (reference sequence). The variable domain in full, completed from reference TRBV15 and TRBJ1-5, reads DAMVIQNPRYQVTQFGKPVTLSCSQTLNHNVMYWYQQKSSQAPKLLFHYYDKDFNNEADTPDNFQSRRPNTSFCFLDIRSPGLGDTAMYLCATSNYTGLPDQPQHFGDGTRLSIL.

The V and J genes are TRBV7-9 and TRBJ2-1, with unresolved D. V gave up 1 base and J gave up 8 bases, with 9 bases separating them. CDR3 length: 13 residues. The germline CDR1 and CDR2 sequences are SEHNR and FQNEAQ (reference sequence). The DNA of the CDR3 is TGTGCCAGCAGCTTAGTCACCTCGGATGAGCAGTTCTTC. Translated, it gives CASSLVTSDEQFF.

The V gene is TRBV30, the J gene TRBJ1-2; 9 bases are shared with TRBD1. Germline trimming cut 2 bases from V and 4 bases from J; bases unmatched to any gene: 2. The CDR3 spans 13 residues. The germline gives CDR1 GTSNPN, CDR2 SVGIG (reference sequence). The CDR3 protein is CAWSMTGGYGYTF. CDR3 nucleotides: TGTGCCTGGAGTATGACAGGGGGCTATGGCTACACCTTC.

The V and J genes are TRBV30 and TRBJ2-7; possible D gene TRBD1, 5 bases. The CDR3 sequence is 15 residues long. V was shortened by 0 bases and J by 1 base, with 13 bases between the two germline ends. CDR1 is GTSNPN, CDR2 SVGIG, per germline (reference sequence). The CDR3 DNA sequence: TGTGCCTGGAGTGTATTGGGGAAGGGGTCCTACGAGCAGTACTTC. Translated: CAWSVLGKGSYEQYF.

This chain uses TRBV27 with TRBJ1-3; 9 bases line up with TRBD1. V was pared by 6 bases and J by 0 bases, with 9 bases of the junction left unmatched. Germline values: CDR1 MNHEY, CDR2 SMNVEV (reference sequence). This CDR3 contains 17 residues. The CDR3 sequence is CASSQDRGLASGNTIYF. As DNA, the CDR3 is TGTGCCAGCAGCCAGGACAGGGGCCTCGCCTCTGGAAACACCATATATTTT.

V usage is TRBV11-2 and J usage is TRBJ2-4, with D tentatively TRBD1 or TRBD2 (5 bases each). CDR3 size: 18 residues. Germline CDR1 and CDR2: SGHAT and FQNNGV. V lost 0 bases and J 0 bases, leaving 15 bases between the germline ends. CDR3 sequence (DNA): TGTGCCAGCAGCTTAGATCGGCGTGGGGGATTAGCCAAAAACATTCAGTACTTC. This gives the protein CASSLDRRGGLAKNIQYF.

This clone was counted only a few times. The rearrangement joins TRBV10-2 to TRBJ1-2; no clear D gene. Between the trimmed V and J ends, which lost 6 bases and 0 bases, there was a span of 8 bases. The CDR3 is made up of 13 amino acids. From germline, CDR1 is WSHSY and CDR2 SAAADI. CDR3: CASRGTSNYGYTF. CDR3 bases: TGCGCCAGCAGGGGAACATCTAACTATGGCTACACCTTC.

This chain connects TRBV7-9 to TRBJ2-3; D not certain. Trimming removed 5 bases at V and 0 bases at J, with 12 bases between. The CDR3 runs 15 residues. From germline, CDR1 is SEHNR and CDR2 FQNEAQ (reference sequence). The CDR3 is CASSPRPASTDTQYF. The CDR3 coding sequence is TGTGCCAGCAGCCCCCGGCCAGCGAGCACAGATACGCAGTATTTT.

The table lists this clone with a count of one. The sample holds other DNA sequences that translate to the same CDR3. The rearrangement links TRBV27 to TRBJ2-7, with D possibly being TRBD1 (6 bases). Germline V gives CDR1 MNHEY, CDR2 SMNVEV (reference sequence). The CDR3 extends over 13 amino acids. Trimming cost V 2 bases and J 3 bases, with 8 bases left between them. DNA of the CDR3: TGTGCCAGCAGTTTAGAGACAGGCTACGAGCAGTACTTC. Residues: CASSLETGYEQYF.

J is TRBJ2-1 and V is TRBV7-9, with D uncertain. V lost 1 base, J lost 5 bases, and 3 bases lay in between. The CDR3 sequence is 12 residues long. CDR1 and CDR2 (germline): SEHNR, FQNEAQ (reference sequence). CDR3 amino acids: CASSLDHNEQFF. The CDR3 region has the DNA TGTGCCAGCAGCTTAGACCACAATGAGCAGTTCTTC.

The rearrangement links TRBV15 to TRBJ2-7; D is undetermined. Trimming left V 0 bases short and J 2 bases short, with 8 bases between. This CDR3 is 14 amino acids long. The germline gives CDR1 LNHNV, CDR2 YYDKDF (reference sequence). This CDR3 is CATSRERRAYEQYF. The CDR3 coding sequence is TGTGCCACCAGCAGAGAACGCCGAGCCTACGAGCAGTACTTC. The whole variable domain, filled in from reference TRBV15 and TRBJ2-7, reads DAMVIQNPRYQVTQFGKPVTLSCSQTLNHNVMYWYQQKSSQAPKLLFHYYDKDFNNEADTPDNFQSRRPNTSFCFLDIRSPGLGDTAMYLCATSRERRAYEQYFGPGTRLTVT.

This CDR3 reads CASSQDRTSSGEQYF. The DNA of the CDR3 is TGCGCCAGCAGCCAAGATCGTACGTCGTCCGGTGAGCAGTACTTC. This rearrangement joins TRBV4-3 to TRBJ2-7; no reliable D call. Germline V gene sequence: CDR1 LGHNA, CDR2 YSLEER. V dropped 0 bases and J dropped 7 bases, with 16 bases sitting between them. This CDR3 contains 15 residues.

The V and J genes are TRBV2 and TRBJ1-2, with D uncertain. The CDR3 extends over 13 amino acids. V was pared by 4 bases and J by 0 bases, with 6 bases between. Germline assignment: CDR1 SNHLY and CDR2 FYNNEI. CDR3 sequence reads: CASSVAPNYGYTF. In DNA form, the CDR3 reads TGTGCCAGCAGTGTTGCTCCTAACTATGGCTACACCTTC.

The chain uses TRBV29-1 and TRBJ2-5; D uncertain. V shed 5 bases and J shed 3 bases, with 16 bases lying between them. Germline assignment: CDR1 SQVTM and CDR2 ANQGSEA. The CDR3 runs to 14 residues. Here the CDR3 DNA reads TGCAGCGTTCTCTCAGTAAAAACCAAAGAGACCCAGTACTTC. Translated, it gives CSVLSVKTKETQYF.

The V gene is TRBV27, the J gene TRBJ2-3; D possibly uses TRBD1 or TRBD2 (5 bases each). This CDR3 spans 16 amino acids. Germline V lookup: CDR1 MNHEY, CDR2 SMNVEV (reference sequence). The ends were cut back, 4 bases at V and 0 bases at J, with 14 bases in the middle. The CDR3 loop is CASSWDGRFSTDTQYF. The CDR3 coding sequence is TGTGCCAGCAGTTGGGACGGCCGATTTAGCACAGATACGCAGTATTTT.

J is TRBJ2-7 and V is TRBV10-3; 8 bases agree with TRBD1. Germline V gene data show CDR1 as ENHRY and CDR2 as SYGVKD. The V gene end was trimmed by 10 bases and the J gene end by 5 bases; junction bases not matched to a gene: 7. The CDR3 is made up of 12 amino acids. CDR3 sequence (DNA): TGTGCCACGGGACAGGACATCGACGAGCAGTACTTC. Its translation is CATGQDIDEQYF.

The chain is built from TRBV5-4 and TRBJ2-6; no clear D gene. CDR1 and CDR2 from the germline V gene are SGHNT and YYREEE (reference sequence). This CDR3 contains 15 residues. Trimming removed 2 bases from V and 1 base from J, with 7 bases in between. The CDR3 loop is CASSFLGSGANVLTF. CDR3 bases: TGTGCCAGCAGCTTTTTGGGGTCTGGGGCCAACGTCCTGACTTTC.

In this sample, this clone turned up once. This chain uses TRBV29-1 with TRBJ1-1; 12 nucleotides agree with TRBD1. J was trimmed by 10 bases and V by 4 bases; bases with no gene match: 7. The CDR3 contains 13 residues. The V gene's germline CDR1 is SQVTM and CDR2 ANQGSEA. The CDR3 spells CSVVGQGALGAFF. As DNA, the CDR3 is TGCAGCGTTGTGGGACAGGGGGCATTGGGAGCTTTCTTT. Full variable domain (outside the CDR3, taken from reference TRBV29-1 and TRBJ1-1): SAVISQKPSRDICQRGTSLTIQCQVDSQVTMMFWYRQQPGQSLTLIATANQGSEATYESGFVIDKFPISRPNLTFSTLTVSNMSPEDSSIYLCSVVGQGALGAFFGQGTRLTVV.

The CDR3 is CASSLDGESSYNEQFF. CDR3 nucleotides: TGTGCCAGCAGCCTGGACGGGGAGAGCTCCTACAATGAGCAGTTCTTC. The gene calls are TRBV5-6 and TRBJ2-1, with a weak D call TRBD2 (5 bases). V lost 4 bases to trimming and J lost 0 bases, with 14 bases between them. The CDR3 runs 16 residues. Germline CDR1 and CDR2: SGHDT and YYEEEE.

This rearrangement joins TRBV7-8 to TRBJ2-3; 7 nucleotides match TRBD1. V shed 3 bases and J 2 bases; nucleotides not matched to a gene: 8. This CDR3 has 16 residues. CDR1 and CDR2 (germline): SGHVS, FQNEAQ. CDR3 in amino acids: CASSFLGDSYTDTQYF. In nucleotides, the CDR3 is TGTGCCAGCAGCTTCCTTGGGGACAGTTACACAGATACGCAGTATTTT.

In this sample, this clone turned up a few times. The gene calls are TRBV11-2 and TRBJ2-7, with D tentatively TRBD1 (6 bases). The V and J ends lost 2 bases and 5 bases respectively, with 16 bases between them. Germline-derived CDR1 and CDR2 are SGHAT and FQNNGV. The CDR3 runs to 15 residues. In DNA form, the CDR3 reads TGTGCCAGCAGCTTACTCAGGGTACAGGGCGACGAGCAGTACTTC. The encoded protein is CASSLLRVQGDEQYF.

The CDR3 sequence: CASSIISGQVFNEQFF. The CDR3 nucleotides are TGTGCCAGTAGTATAATTTCGGGACAGGTATTCAATGAGCAGTTCTTC. The genes are TRBV19 and TRBJ2-1, with 8 bases lining up with TRBD1. The ends lost 2 bases at V and 6 bases at J; junction bases unmatched: 9. The length of the CDR3 is 16 residues. Germline loops: CDR1 LNHDA, CDR2 SQIVND (reference sequence).

The rearrangement joins TRBV7-2 to TRBJ2-2; D call uncertain. The V end lost 1 base, the J end lost 4 bases, and 7 bases lay between the germline ends. Germline lookup yields CDR1 SGHTA and CDR2 FQGNSA. CDR3 length: 14 amino acids. DNA of the CDR3: TGTGCCAGCAGCTTAGGTACCACCACCGGGGAGCTGTTTTTT. Translation gives CASSLGTTTGELFF.

The chain links TRBV7-8 to TRBJ2-7, with 7 positions matching TRBD1. Germline assignment: CDR1 SGHVS and CDR2 FQNEAQ. The CDR3 length is 15 residues. With 5 bases clipped from V and 5 bases from J, the junction kept 12 bases outside the gene matches. CDR3 coding DNA: TGTGCCAGCAGCGGACAGGTCGCCCCCACGAACGAGCAGTACTTC. As protein: CASSGQVAPTNEQYF.

This sequence joins TRBV29-1 and TRBJ2-7; 8 nucleotides agree with TRBD1. Germline assignment: CDR1 SQVTM and CDR2 ANQGSEA. CDR3 size: 13 residues. The junction had 8 bases not matched to a gene; V was cut back by 4 bases and J by 6 bases. The chain's CDR3 is CSVVPQGDGEQYF. DNA of the CDR3: TGCAGCGTTGTTCCACAGGGGGATGGCGAGCAGTACTTC.

DNA of the CDR3: TGTGCCAGCAGCCCTACAGTGAACACTGAAGCTTTCTTT. Translation gives CASSPTVNTEAFF. The rearrangement uses TRBV2 and TRBJ1-1; D not resolved. This CDR3 spans 13 amino acids. Trimming shortened V by 6 bases and J by 0 bases, and 8 bases separated the two germline ends. Germline V gene sequence: CDR1 SNHLY, CDR2 FYNNEI.

CDR3: CASSQDRDEQFF. CDR3 DNA sequence: TGCGCCAGCAGCCAAGATCGCGATGAGCAGTTCTTC. V usage is TRBV4-1 and J usage is TRBJ2-1; D gene unclear. Per the germline V gene, CDR1 is MGHRA and CDR2 is YSYEKL. The CDR3 sequence is 12 residues long. V lost 0 bases, J lost 8 bases, and 5 bases lay in between.

The V gene is TRBV11-2, the J gene TRBJ2-5; 8 bases match TRBD2. V lost 4 bases, J lost 2 bases, and 6 bases stayed unmatched. Germline V lookup: CDR1 SGHAT, CDR2 FQNNGV. This CDR3 is built from 15 residues. CDR3: CASSSFGGEQETQYF. The CDR3 nucleotides are TGTGCCAGCAGCTCCTTCGGGGGGGAACAAGAGACCCAGTACTTC.

A single count supports this clone. The chain joins TRBV29-1 to TRBJ2-3; D is ambiguous. Between the trimmed V and J ends, which lost 2 bases and 1 base, there was a span of 13 bases. CDR1 and CDR2 (germline): SQVTM, ANQGSEA. CDR3 length: 15 residues. The CDR3 sequence: CSVEPQDMGTDTQYF. The CDR3 DNA sequence: TGCAGCGTTGAACCGCAGGATATGGGCACAGATACGCAGTATTTT.

The genes are TRBV6-5 and TRBJ2-3; D is unresolved. V gave up 0 bases and J gave up 0 bases, with 7 bases separating them. This CDR3 is 15 amino acids long. Germline lookup yields CDR1 MNHEY and CDR2 SVGAGI. The CDR3 nucleotides read TGTGCCAGCAGTTACTCTCGCCCTAGCACAGATACGCAGTATTTT. This codes for CASSYSRPSTDTQYF.